Listed below are T cell receptor beta chains from one sample, sequenced in a study of blood T cell repertoires in COVID-19. Clones were sequenced by immunoSEQ multiplex PCR, and TCRdb holds only the in-frame ones, with some missing. The sample includes some 150,000 clones, 81% of them seen just once. Material for sequencing was peripheral blood. All receptors come from a human donor with acute or convalescent COVID-19. The donor label of this sample is uncertain. The CDR3 runs from the conserved cysteine through the conserved F or W. A D gene is named only where the DNA matches it firmly. Not all rows give a size; the values are once, few, many and, for expanded clones, a class.

few,NA,TRBJ2-2,TRBV5-8,TGTGCCAGCAGCCCCGGAAAACAGCTTAACACCGGGGAGCTGTTTTTT,CASSPGKQLNTGELFF
NA,NA,TRBJ1-1,TRBV19,TGTGCCAGTAGCCCCGGGACAATTTTCTCTGAAGCTTTCTTT,CASSPGTIFSEAFF
NA,NA,TRBJ1-1,TRBV5-6,TGTGCCAGCAGCTTGGGACAGTTTAACACTGAAGCTTTCTTT,CASSLGQFNTEAFF
few,NA,TRBJ1-2,TRBV5-6,TGTGCCAGCAGTTTCCTCGGGTCCTCCGAGATCTATGGCTACACCTTC,CASSFLGSSEIYGYTF
NA,NA,TRBJ1-1,TRBV12-3/TRBV12-4,TGTGCCAGCAATACAGGCGGTTCTGAAGCTTTCTTT,CASNTGGSEAFF
NA,TRBD2,TRBJ2-1,TRBV27,TGTGCCAGCACCCTCGGGGGGGCCCCCTACAATGAGCAGTTCTTC,CASTLGGAPYNEQFF
once,NA,TRBJ1-5,TRBV19,TGTGCCAGTAGTATCCCGGGACAATATAGCAATCAGCCCCAGCATTTT,CASSIPGQYSNQPQHF
NA,TRBD1,TRBJ1-2,TRBV19,TGTGCCAGTAAAGGACAGGTCGGAGACTATGGCTACACCTTC,CASKGQVGDYGYTF
NA,NA,TRBJ1-2,TRBV9,TGTGCCAGCAGCGTAGGAGTATTGACTAACTATGGCTACACCTTC,CASSVGVLTNYGYTF
NA,NA,TRBJ1-4,TRBV27,TGTGCCAGCAGTTTAAGGGGGGGCGCGGATGAAAAACTGTTTTTT,CASSLRGGADEKLFF
few,NA,TRBJ2-1,TRBV7-6,TGTGCCAGCAGCTTAGTGGGTAGCGGATCTAATGAGCAGTTCTTC,CASSLVGSGSNEQFF
NA,NA,TRBJ1-2,TRBV6-6,TGTGCCAGCAGTTACACAGGGAGCGATGGCTACACCTTC,CASSYTGSDGYTF
once,TRBD1,TRBJ1-2,TRBV27,TGTGCCAGCAGTCACGGGACAGGGGCCGATTGGCACTATGGCTACACCTTC,CASSHGTGADWHYGYTF
NA,NA,TRBJ1-1,TRBV27,TGTGCCAGCAGCCCGGGAGGGATGGGCACTGAAGCTTTCTTT,CASSPGGMGTEAFF
NA,NA,TRBJ2-5,TRBV5-1,TGCGCCAGCAGCTTGGGGGGCTCAGGACAAGAGACCCAGTACTTC,CASSLGGSGQETQYF
few,TRBD1,TRBJ2-1,TRBV6-1,TGTGCCAGCAGTGAGATGAGACAGGGGGCCTATGAGCAGTTCTTC,CASSEMRQGAYEQFF
NA,NA,TRBJ2-6,TRBV3-1/TRBV3-2,TGTGCCAGCAACGGGGTATCTGATGGGGCCAACGTCCTGACTTTC,CASNGVSDGANVLTF
NA,TRBD1,TRBJ1-5,TRBV3-1/TRBV3-2,TGTGCCAGCAGCCGGGGACAGGGGGGTCAGCCCCAGCATTTT,CASSRGQGGQPQHF
NA,NA,TRBJ2-7,TRBV6-5,TGTGCCAGCACCGAGGACAGTACCTACGAGCAGTACTTC,CASTEDSTYEQYF
NA,NA,TRBJ2-1,TRBV7-9,TGTGCCAGCAGCTTAGTGGCAGGGGGGAATGAGCAGTTCTTC,CASSLVAGGNEQFF
NA,NA,TRBJ1-6,TRBV10-3,TGTGCCATCAGTGGAAGGGCCAGGGGCTCTCCCGGGGCACCCCTCCACTTT,CAISGRARGSPGAPLHF
NA,NA,TRBJ1-2,TRBV2,TGTGCCAGCAGTGAATTCTCACAGGGATTCTTCAGCGGCTACACCTTC,CASSEFSQGFFSGYTF
NA,TRBD1,TRBJ2-5,TRBV13,TGTGCCAGCAGCGCCCCCCGGGACAGGGGGGGAGAGACCCAGTACTTC,CASSAPRDRGGETQYF
NA,NA,TRBJ1-2,TRBV19,TGTGCCAGTAGTATCGGGGGGTCGAACTATGGCTACACCTTC,CASSIGGSNYGYTF
NA,NA,TRBJ1-1,TRBV6-5,TGTGCCAGCAGGTCTATAAGAACTGAAGCTTTCTTT,CASRSIRTEAFF
NA,NA,TRBJ1-1,TRBV5-6,TGTGCCAGCAGCTTGATGGCAGGGCGGAGAACTGAAGCTTTCTTT,CASSLMAGRRTEAFF
NA,NA,TRBJ1-2,TRBV12-3/TRBV12-4,TGTGCCAGCAGTTTCGACAGCTTCTATGGCTACACCTTC,CASSFDSFYGYTF
NA,TRBD2,TRBJ2-4,TRBV7-2,TGTGCCAGCAGCCTCATGGGACTAGCGGGGGCCTTGTACTTC,CASSLMGLAGALYF
once,TRBD1,TRBJ1-4,TRBV10-3,TGTGCCATCGGACAGGCCGGGGAAAAACTGTTTTTT,CAIGQAGEKLFF
many,NA,TRBJ1-6,TRBV7-9,TGTGCCAGCAGCCCGGTGGTCGGAGTGAATTCACCCCTCCACTTT,CASSPVVGVNSPLHF
NA,NA,TRBJ1-2,TRBV3-1/TRBV3-2,TGTGCCAGCAGCCAAGTGGCTAGTAACTATGGCTACACCTTC,CASSQVASNYGYTF
few,NA,TRBJ2-1,TRBV30,TGTGCCTGGAGTATGGGGGGATCCTACAATGAGCAGTTCTTC,CAWSMGGSYNEQFF
NA,NA,TRBJ1-6,TRBV13,TGTGCCAGCAGCCACAGGGAGAATAGTTCACCCCTCCACTTT,CASSHRENSSPLHF
NA,TRBD1,TRBJ1-2,TRBV10-3,TGTGCCATCACGGCAACAGGGGCGGGGAACTATGGCTACACCTTC,CAITATGAGNYGYTF
NA,NA,TRBJ1-3,TRBV30,TGTGCCTGTTTCTCAAGACGGGAAGTTGGAAACACCATATATTTT,CACFSRREVGNTIYF
once,TRBD1,TRBJ2-7,TRBV18,TGTGCCAGCTCACGGACCTCCGGGACAGGGGGGAACGAGCAGTACTTC,CASSRTSGTGGNEQYF
NA,NA,TRBJ1-2,TRBV9,TGTGCCAGCAGCCTCCGGGGGGGCTATGGCTACACCTTC,CASSLRGGYGYTF
few,TRBD2,TRBJ2-7,TRBV3-1/TRBV3-2,TGTGCCTCCCAGGGAGGGGTTCGGGGCGAGCAGTACTTC,CASQGGVRGEQYF